This entry is about one T cell receptor beta chain. Profiled with immunoSEQ multiplex PCR; TCRdb holds only in-frame clones, not every one. Counted here are approximately 340,000 clones, about 70% occurring once; the ten biggest clones make up 8% to 13%. With 0 bases clipped from V and 3 bases from J, the junction kept 7 bases outside the gene matches. This CDR3 is built from 17 residues. The germline gives CDR1 SGHAT, CDR2 FQNNGV. These data come from a study of shared clonotypes between healthy human individuals. The chain couples TRBV11-2 to TRBJ2-1; 8 nucleotides match TRBD2. The sample taken for sequencing was memory CD4+ T cells sorted from blood. Sample subset: CD45RA-negative fraction. This clonotype originated in a man aged 25 to 40 in good health. Written as DNA, the CDR3 is TGTGCCAGCAGCTTAGAGCTATCGGCGGGAGGCTACAATGAGCAGTTCTTC. It encodes CASSLELSAGGYNEQFF.